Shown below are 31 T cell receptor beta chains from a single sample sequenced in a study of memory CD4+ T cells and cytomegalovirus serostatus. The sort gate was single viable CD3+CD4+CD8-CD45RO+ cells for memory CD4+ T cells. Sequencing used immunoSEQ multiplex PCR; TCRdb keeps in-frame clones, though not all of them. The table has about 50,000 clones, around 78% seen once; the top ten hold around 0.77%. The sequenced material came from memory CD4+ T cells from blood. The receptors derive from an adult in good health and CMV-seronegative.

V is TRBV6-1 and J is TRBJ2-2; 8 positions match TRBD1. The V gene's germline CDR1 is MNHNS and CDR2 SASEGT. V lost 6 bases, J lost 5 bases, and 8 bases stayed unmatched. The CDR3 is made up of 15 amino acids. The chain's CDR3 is CASRSGQGRTGELFF. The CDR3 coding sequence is TGTGCCAGCAGATCTGGACAGGGTAGGACCGGGGAGCTGTTTTTT.

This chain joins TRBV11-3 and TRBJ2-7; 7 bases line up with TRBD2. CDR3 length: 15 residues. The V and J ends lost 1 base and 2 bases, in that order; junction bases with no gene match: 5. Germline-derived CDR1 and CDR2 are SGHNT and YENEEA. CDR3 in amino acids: CASSLAASGPYEQYF. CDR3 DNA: TGTGCCAGCAGCTTAGCGGCTAGCGGACCCTACGAGCAGTACTTC.

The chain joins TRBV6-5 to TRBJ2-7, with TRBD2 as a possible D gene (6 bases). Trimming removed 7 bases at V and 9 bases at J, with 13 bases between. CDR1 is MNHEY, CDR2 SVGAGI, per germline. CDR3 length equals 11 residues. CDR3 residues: CASTTGEVQYF. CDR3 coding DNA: TGTGCCAGCACCACGGGGGAGGTGCAGTACTTC.

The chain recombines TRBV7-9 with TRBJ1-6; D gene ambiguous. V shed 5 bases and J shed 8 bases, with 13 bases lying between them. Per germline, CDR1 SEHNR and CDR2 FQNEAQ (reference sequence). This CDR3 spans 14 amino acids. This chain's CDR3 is CASSPALGDSPLHF. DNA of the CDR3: TGTGCCAGCAGCCCCGCACTGGGCGATTCACCCCTCCACTTT. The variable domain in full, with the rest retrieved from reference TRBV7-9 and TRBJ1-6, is DTGVSQNPRHKITKRGQNVTFRCDPISEHNRLYWYRQTLGQGPEFLTYFQNEAQLEKSRLLSDRFSAERPKGSFSTLEIQRTEQGDSAMYLCASSPALGDSPLHFGNGTRLTVT.

The CDR3, as DNA: TGTGCCAGCAGCGTAGGCGGCCTCAAGACCGAGACCCAGTACTTC. It encodes CASSVGGLKTETQYF. This chain joins TRBV9 and TRBJ2-5, with no clear D. CDR1 and CDR2 (germline): SGDLS, YYNGEE. This CDR3 is built from 15 residues. V lost 0 bases and J 5 bases, leaving 14 bases between the germline ends.

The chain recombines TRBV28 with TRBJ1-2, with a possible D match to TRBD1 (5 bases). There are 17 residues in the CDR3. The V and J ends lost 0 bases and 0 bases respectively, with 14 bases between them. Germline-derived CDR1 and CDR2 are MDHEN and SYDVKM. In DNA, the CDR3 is TGTGCCAGCAGTTTATGGTCCCGCAGGGCGGCTAACTATGGCTACACCTTC. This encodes CASSLWSRRAANYGYTF.

CDR3 sequence: CATADNTNYGYTF. The CDR3, as DNA: TGTGCCACCGCGGACAACACTAACTATGGCTACACCTTC. This chain connects TRBV10-3 to TRBJ1-2, with a weak D call TRBD1 (5 bases). Trimming cost V 10 bases and J 0 bases, with 12 bases left between them. This CDR3 region has 13 residues. The germline V gene encodes CDR1 ENHRY and CDR2 SYGVKD.

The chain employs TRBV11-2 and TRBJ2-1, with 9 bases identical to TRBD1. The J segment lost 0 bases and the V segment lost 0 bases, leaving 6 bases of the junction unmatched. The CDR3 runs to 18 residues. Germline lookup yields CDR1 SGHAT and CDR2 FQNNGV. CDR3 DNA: TGTGCCAGCAGCTTAGATACAGGGGGCCCGAGCTCCTACAATGAGCAGTTCTTC. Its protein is CASSLDTGGPSSYNEQFF.

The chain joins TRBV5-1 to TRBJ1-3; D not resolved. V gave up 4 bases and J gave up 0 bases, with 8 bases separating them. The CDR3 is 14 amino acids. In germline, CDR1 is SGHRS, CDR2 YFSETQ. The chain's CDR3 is CASSAGFSGNTIYF. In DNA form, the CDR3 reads TGCGCCAGCAGCGCTGGATTCTCTGGAAACACCATATATTTT.

CDR3 region: CASARAGGQETQYF. CDR3 coding DNA: TGTGCCAGTGCCAGGGCGGGAGGGCAAGAGACCCAGTACTTC. V is TRBV7-9 and J is TRBJ2-5; TRBD2 aligns across 9 bases. CDR1 is SEHNR, CDR2 FQNEAQ, per germline (reference sequence). V shed 9 bases and J 2 bases; nucleotides not matched to a gene: 7. The CDR3 is made up of 14 amino acids.

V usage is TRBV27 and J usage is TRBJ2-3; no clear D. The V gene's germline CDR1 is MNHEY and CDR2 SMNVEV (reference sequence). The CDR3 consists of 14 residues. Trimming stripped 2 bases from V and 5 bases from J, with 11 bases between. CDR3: CASSLMGSLDTQYF. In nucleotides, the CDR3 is TGTGCCAGCAGTTTAATGGGATCGCTAGATACGCAGTATTTT.

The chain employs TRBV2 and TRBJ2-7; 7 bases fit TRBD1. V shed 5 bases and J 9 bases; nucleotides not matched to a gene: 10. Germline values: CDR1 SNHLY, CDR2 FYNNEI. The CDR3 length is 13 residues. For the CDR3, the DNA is TGTGCCAGCAGTCACAGGGGCCTGCCGCGGCAGTACTTC. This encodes CASSHRGLPRQYF.

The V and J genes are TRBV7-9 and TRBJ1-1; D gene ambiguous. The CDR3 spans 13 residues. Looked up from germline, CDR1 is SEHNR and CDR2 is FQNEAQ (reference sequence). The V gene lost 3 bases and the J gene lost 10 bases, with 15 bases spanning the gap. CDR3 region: CASSFGLSLGAFF. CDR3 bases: TGTGCCAGCAGCTTCGGTTTAAGCCTAGGAGCTTTCTTT.

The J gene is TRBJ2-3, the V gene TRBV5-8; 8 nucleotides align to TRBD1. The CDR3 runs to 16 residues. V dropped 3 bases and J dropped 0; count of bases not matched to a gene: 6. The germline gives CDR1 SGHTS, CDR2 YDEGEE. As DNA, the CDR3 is TGTGCCAGCAGCTACGGACAGGGCACTAGCACAGATACGCAGTATTTT. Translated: CASSYGQGTSTDTQYF. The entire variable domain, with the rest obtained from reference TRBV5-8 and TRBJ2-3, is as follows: EAGVTQSPTHLIKTRGQQATLRCSPISGHTSVYWYQQALGLGLQFLLWYDEGEERNRGNFPPRFSGRQFPNYSSELNVNALELEDSALYLCASSYGQGTSTDTQYFGPGTRLTVL.

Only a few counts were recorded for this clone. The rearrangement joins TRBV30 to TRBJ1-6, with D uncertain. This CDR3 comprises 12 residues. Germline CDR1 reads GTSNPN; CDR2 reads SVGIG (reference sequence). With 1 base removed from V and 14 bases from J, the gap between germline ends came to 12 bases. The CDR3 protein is CAWSGTGSTLHF. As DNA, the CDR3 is TGTGCCTGGAGTGGAACGGGGTCCACCCTCCACTTT. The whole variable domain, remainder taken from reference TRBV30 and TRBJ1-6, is SQTIHQWPATLVQPVGSPLSLECTVEGTSNPNLYWYRQAAGRGLQLLFYSVGIGQISSEVPQNLSASRPQDRQFILSSKKLLLSDSGFYLCAWSGTGSTLHFGNGTRLTVT.

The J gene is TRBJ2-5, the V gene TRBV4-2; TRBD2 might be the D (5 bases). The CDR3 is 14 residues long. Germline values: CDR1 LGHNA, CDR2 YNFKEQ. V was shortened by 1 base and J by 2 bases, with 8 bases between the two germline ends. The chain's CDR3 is CASSQGGLQETQYF. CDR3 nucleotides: TGTGCCAGCAGCCAAGGTGGACTGCAAGAGACCCAGTACTTC.

The CDR3: CASSAKQGAGTEAFF. In DNA, the CDR3 is TGTGCCAGCTCAGCCAAACAGGGGGCAGGGACTGAAGCTTTCTTT. This chain links TRBV18 with TRBJ1-1, with TRBD1 identical over 9 bases. With V trimmed by 5 bases and J by 5 bases, 9 bases remained unmatched. The CDR3 runs 15 residues. Germline V gene sequence: CDR1 KGHSH, CDR2 LQKENI.

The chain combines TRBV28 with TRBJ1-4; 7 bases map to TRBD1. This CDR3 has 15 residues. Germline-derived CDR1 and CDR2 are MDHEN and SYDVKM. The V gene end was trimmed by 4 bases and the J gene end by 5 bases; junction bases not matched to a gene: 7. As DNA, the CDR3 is TGTGCCAGCAGTTCCTCCGGGACAGACAATGAAAAACTGTTTTTT. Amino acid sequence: CASSSSGTDNEKLFF. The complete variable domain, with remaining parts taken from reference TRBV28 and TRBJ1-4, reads DVKVTQSSRYLVKRTGEKVFLECVQDMDHENMFWYRQDPGLGLRLIYFSYDVKMKEKGDIPEGYSVSREKKERFSLILESASTNQTSMYLCASSSSGTDNEKLFFGSGTQLSVL.

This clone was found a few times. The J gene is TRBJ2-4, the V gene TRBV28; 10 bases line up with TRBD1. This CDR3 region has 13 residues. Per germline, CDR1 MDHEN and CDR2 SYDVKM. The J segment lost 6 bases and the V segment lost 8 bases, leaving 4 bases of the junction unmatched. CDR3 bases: TGTGCCAGCTTCGACAGGGGGCGAAACATTCAGTACTTC. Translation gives CASFDRGRNIQYF.

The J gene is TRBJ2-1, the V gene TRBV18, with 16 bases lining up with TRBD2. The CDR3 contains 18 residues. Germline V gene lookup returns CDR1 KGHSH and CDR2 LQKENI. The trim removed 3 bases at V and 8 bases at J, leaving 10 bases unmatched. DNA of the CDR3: TGTGCCAGCTCACCCAGAGGGACTAGCGGGAGGGCCATCGATGAGCAGTTCTTC. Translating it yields CASSPRGTSGRAIDEQFF.

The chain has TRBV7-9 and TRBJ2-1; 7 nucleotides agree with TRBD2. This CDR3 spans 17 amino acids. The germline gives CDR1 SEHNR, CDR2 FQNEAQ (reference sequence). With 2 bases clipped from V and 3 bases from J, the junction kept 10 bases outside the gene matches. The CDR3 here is CASSLTQISGNYNEQFF. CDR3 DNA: TGTGCCAGCAGCTTAACCCAAATAAGCGGGAACTACAATGAGCAGTTCTTC.

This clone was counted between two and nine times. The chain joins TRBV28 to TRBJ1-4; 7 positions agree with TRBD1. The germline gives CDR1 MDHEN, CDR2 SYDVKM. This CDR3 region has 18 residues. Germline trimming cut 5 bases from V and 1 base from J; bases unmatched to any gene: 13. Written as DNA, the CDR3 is TGTGCCAGCAGTCCTGGGGGAGGGGGCTGGGGAACTAATGAAAAACTGTTTTTT. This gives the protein CASSPGGGGWGTNEKLFF.

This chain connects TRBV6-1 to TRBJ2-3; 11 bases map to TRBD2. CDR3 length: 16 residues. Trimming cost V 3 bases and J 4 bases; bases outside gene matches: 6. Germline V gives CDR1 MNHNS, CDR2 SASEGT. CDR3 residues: CASSEGLAVGADTQYF. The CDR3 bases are TGTGCCAGCAGTGAGGGACTAGCGGTAGGTGCAGATACGCAGTATTTT.

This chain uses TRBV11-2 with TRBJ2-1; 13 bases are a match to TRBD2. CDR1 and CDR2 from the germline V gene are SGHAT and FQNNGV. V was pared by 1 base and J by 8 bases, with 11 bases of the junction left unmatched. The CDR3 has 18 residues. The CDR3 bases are TGTGCCAGCAGCTTAGTTCTCCGGGGGACTAGCGGGAACTATGAGCAGTTCTTC. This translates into CASSLVLRGTSGNYEQFF. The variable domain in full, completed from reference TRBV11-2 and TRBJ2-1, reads EAGVAQSPRYKIIEKRQSVAFWCNPISGHATLYWYQQILGQGPKLLIQFQNNGVVDDSQLPKDRFSAERLKGVDSTLKIQPAKLEDSAVYLCASSLVLRGTSGNYEQFFGPGTRLTVL.

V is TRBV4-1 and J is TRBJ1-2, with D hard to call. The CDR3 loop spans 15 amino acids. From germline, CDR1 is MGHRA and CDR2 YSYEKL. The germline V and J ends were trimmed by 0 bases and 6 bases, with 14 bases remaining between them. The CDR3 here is CASSQDMIRVDGYTF. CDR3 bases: TGCGCCAGCAGCCAAGATATGATAAGGGTAGATGGCTACACCTTC.

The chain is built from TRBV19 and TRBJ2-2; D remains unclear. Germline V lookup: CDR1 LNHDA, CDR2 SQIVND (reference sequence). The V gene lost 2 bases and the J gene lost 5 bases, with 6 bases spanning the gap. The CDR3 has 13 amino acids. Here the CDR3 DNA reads TGTGCCAGTAGTATACCCCGTACCGGGGAGCTGTTTTTT. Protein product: CASSIPRTGELFF.

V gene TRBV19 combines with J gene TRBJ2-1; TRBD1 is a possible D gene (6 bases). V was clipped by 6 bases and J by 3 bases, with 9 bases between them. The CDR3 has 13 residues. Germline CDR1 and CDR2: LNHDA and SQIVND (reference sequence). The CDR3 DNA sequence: TGTGCCAGTAGAAAGACAGGCTACAATGAGCAGTTCTTC. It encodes CASRKTGYNEQFF.

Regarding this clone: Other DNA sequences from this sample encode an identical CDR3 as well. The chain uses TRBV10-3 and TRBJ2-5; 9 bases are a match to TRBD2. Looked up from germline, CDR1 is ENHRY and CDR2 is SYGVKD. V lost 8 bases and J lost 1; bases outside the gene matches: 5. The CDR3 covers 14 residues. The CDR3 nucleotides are TGTGCCATCTCAGAGCGGGGGGCCCAAGAGACCCAGTACTTC. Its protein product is CAISERGAQETQYF.

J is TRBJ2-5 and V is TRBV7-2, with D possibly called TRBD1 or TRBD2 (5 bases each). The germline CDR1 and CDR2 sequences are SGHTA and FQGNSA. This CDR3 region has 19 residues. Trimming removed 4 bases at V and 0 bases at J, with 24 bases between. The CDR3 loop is CASSSLKPGPYLNQETQYF. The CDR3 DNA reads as TGTGCCAGCAGCTCCCTGAAACCGGGACCTTATCTTAACCAAGAGACCCAGTACTTC.

CDR3 DNA sequence: TGTGCCAGCAGTGAGGAATCAGTCTATGGCTACACCTTC. Protein product: CASSEESVYGYTF. V and J are TRBV6-1 and TRBJ1-2, with D hard to call. Between the trimmed V and J ends, which lost 3 bases and 4 bases, there was a span of 9 bases. The germline gives CDR1 MNHNS, CDR2 SASEGT. The CDR3 covers 13 residues.

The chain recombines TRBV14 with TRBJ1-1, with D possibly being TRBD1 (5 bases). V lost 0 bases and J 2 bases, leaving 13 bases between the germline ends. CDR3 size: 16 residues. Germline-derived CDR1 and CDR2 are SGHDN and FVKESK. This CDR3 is CASSQDWRGPNTEAFF. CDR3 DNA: TGTGCCAGCAGCCAAGATTGGCGGGGACCCAACACTGAAGCTTTCTTT. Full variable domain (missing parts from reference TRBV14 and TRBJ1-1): EAGVTQFPSHSVIEKGQTVTLRCDPISGHDNLYWYRRVMGKEIKFLLHFVKESKQDESGMPNNRFLAERTGGTYSTLKVQPAELEDSGVYFCASSQDWRGPNTEAFFGQGTRLTVV.